This T cell receptor (beta chain) originates from a study of cytomegalovirus exposure and HLA in healthy donors. It was with 60 Vbeta and 13 Jbeta primers that the PCR ran. The data were produced by immunoSEQ multiplex PCR, yet TCRdb's version contains in-frame clones alone and is incomplete. Of 140,000 or so clones in the sample, over 70% are singletons; the top ten hold under 5%. V shed 7 bases and J shed 5 bases, with 17 bases lying between them. Germline assignment: CDR1 MNHNS and CDR2 SASEGT. This CDR3 has 14 residues. Notes on this clone: The antigen is not known.

Whole-study results and caveats: 87-base-pair reads could not separate some V segments, including TRBV6-2 and TRBV6-3. The HLA-A and HLA-B alleles of most subjects were reportedly predicted accurately from TCR beta sequences. An ancestry cluster, one associated with Asian ancestry, reportedly showed fewer N-insertions than the 666-donor mean in a later analysis. Follow-up analysis found HLA locus-dependent TCR association rates, highest for DRB1 and lowest for HLA-C.

The rearrangement joins TRBV6-1 to TRBJ1-2; a possible D gene is TRBD1 (5 bases). Sequencing was performed on PBMCs. The receptor comes from a man aged 35 to 55 in good health and CMV-seronegative. CDR3 sequence: CASIFRVPGYGYTF. The CDR3 coding sequence is TGTGCCAGCATTTTCAGGGTTCCGGGTTATGGCTACACCTTC.